Below, 10 T cell receptor beta chains from the same sample are listed, as sequenced in a study of T cell responses to AZD1222 COVID-19 vaccine. Assay used: immunoSEQ multiplex PCR; TCRdb lists only in-frame clones, some missing. The sample includes approximately 140,000 clones, around 95% of them seen just once. The sequencing here drew on peripheral blood, taken on day 0 of AZD1222 vaccination. Receptor source: an adult in good health.

V is TRBV19 and J is TRBJ2-1, with D tentatively TRBD2 (6 bases). The CDR3 is 14 residues long. V was pared by 9 bases and J by 1 base, with 13 bases between. Germline V lookup: CDR1 LNHDA, CDR2 SQIVND (reference sequence). CDR3 amino acids: CASQEGASYNEQFF. The CDR3 region has the DNA TGTGCCAGCCAGGAGGGCGCATCCTACAATGAGCAGTTCTTC.

This sequence joins TRBV5-4 and TRBJ1-2; D gene unclear. This CDR3 has 12 residues. Trimming stripped 2 bases from V and 6 bases from J, with 8 bases between. Germline loops: CDR1 SGHNT, CDR2 YYREEE (reference sequence). CDR3 nucleotides: TGTGCCAGCAGCTTCACTTTAGATGGCTACACCTTC. Translation: CASSFTLDGYTF.

CDR3 nucleotides: TGTGCACCCGCGGGAACTAACTATGGCTACACCTTC. Encoded protein: CAPAGTNYGYTF. The V gene is TRBV2, the J gene TRBJ1-2; D is uncertain. The CDR3 contains 12 residues. From germline, CDR1 is SNHLY and CDR2 FYNNEI.

The chain uses TRBV12-3 or TRBV12-4 and TRBJ2-1, with D possibly matching TRBD2 (5 bases). The V end was cut by 6 bases, the J end by 4 bases, with 10 bases between. CDR3 size: 13 residues. The CDR3 nucleotides are TGTGCCAGCAGCCGTGGACTTTACAATGAGCAGTTCTTC. Protein: CASSRGLYNEQFF.

The chain employs TRBV12-5 and TRBJ1-1, with D uncertain. Germline V gives CDR1 LGHNT, CDR2 FRNRAP. V lost 1 base and J lost 11, with 14 bases in between. The CDR3 has 13 residues. Written as DNA, the CDR3 is TGTGCTAGTGGTTTGGGGCTCGATCTGAGGGCTTTCTTT. Its protein product is CASGLGLDLRAFF.

The V call is TRBV28, the J call TRBJ1-2, with no clear D. Per germline, CDR1 MDHEN and CDR2 SYDVKM. Between the trimmed V and J ends, which lost 5 bases and 7 bases, there was a span of 8 bases. This CDR3 comprises 11 residues. CDR3 coding DNA: TGTGCCAGCAGTCCACGAGGTGGCTACACCTTC. Translated: CASSPRGGYTF.

V gene TRBV9 combines with J gene TRBJ1-2; 7 bases are shared with TRBD1. The junction had 6 bases not matched to a gene; V was cut back by 3 bases and J by 1 base. Germline V CDR1 and CDR2: SGDLS, YYNGEE. The CDR3 loop spans 15 amino acids. CDR3 amino acids: CASSGRQGYNYGYTF. The CDR3 nucleotides are TGTGCCAGCAGCGGACGACAGGGATATAACTATGGCTACACCTTC.

The chain employs TRBV4-1 and TRBJ1-1; D unclear. Per germline, CDR1 MGHRA and CDR2 YSYEKL. The CDR3 covers 14 residues. Trimming removed 1 base at V and 0 bases at J, with 6 bases between. CDR3 in DNA: TGCGCCAGCAGCCAAGTCGGGGTGAACACTGAAGCTTTCTTT. Its protein product is CASSQVGVNTEAFF.

The chain is built from TRBV19 and TRBJ1-3; weak D call: TRBD1 (5 bases). Per germline, CDR1 LNHDA and CDR2 SQIVND (reference sequence). V was shortened by 7 bases and J by 2 bases, with 15 bases between the two germline ends. The CDR3 loop spans 15 amino acids. The CDR3 loop is CASTTTGYPGNTIYF. The CDR3, as DNA: TGTGCCAGTACCACAACAGGCTACCCTGGAAACACCATATATTTT.

V gene TRBV28 combines with J gene TRBJ1-2; D not certain. Germline-derived CDR1 and CDR2 are MDHEN and SYDVKM. V shed 6 bases and J shed 2 bases, with 10 bases lying between them. This CDR3 is 13 amino acids long. The CDR3 loop is CASRQSSNYGYTF. CDR3 nucleotide sequence: TGTGCCAGCAGGCAAAGTTCCAACTATGGCTACACCTTC.